These T cell receptor beta chains were read from a single sample in a study of T cell repertoires in ileal Crohn's disease. This table comes from immunoSEQ multiplex PCR, and its TCRdb copy is limited to in-frame clones, with some not included. The data show under 8,000 clones, over 75% seen once. Sequenced sample: ileal tissue. These receptor sequences come from an adult with Crohn's disease. CDR3s include the opening cysteine and the closing phenylalanine or tryptophan. A D gene is named only where the DNA matches it firmly. Some rows mark clone size as missing; the rest say once, few, many or name a class of expanded clone.

D gene,clone size,J gene,V gene,CDR3 DNA,CDR3 protein
NA,NA,TRBJ2-3,TRBV2,TGTGCCAGCAGTGAACGGGACGGAGGCACAGATACGCAGTATTTT,CASSERDGGTDTQYF
TRBD1,NA,TRBJ1-2,TRBV10-2,TGCGCCAGCAGTGAAGACAGGGGCCTTGGCTACACCTTC,CASSEDRGLGYTF
NA,NA,TRBJ2-7,TRBV7-8,TGTGCCAGCACACCGAGGGCTTCTTCCTACGAGCAGTACTTC,CASTPRASSYEQYF
NA,NA,TRBJ2-7,TRBV5-4,TGTGCCAGCAGCCGGGACACCTCCTACGAGCAGTACTTC,CASSRDTSYEQYF
TRBD2,NA,TRBJ2-5,TRBV5-5,TGTGCCAGCAGCTTGTGGGGCGGGGGGACAGAGACCCAGTACTTC,CASSLWGGGTETQYF
NA,NA,TRBJ2-5,TRBV5-6,TGTGCCAGCAGCTTGGAAGCCAAGCCGGGGGAGACCCAGTACTTC,CASSLEAKPGETQYF
TRBD2,NA,TRBJ2-3,TRBV5-4,TGTGCCAGCAGCTTCGGACTAGCGGGGCATCCTACGTATACGCAGTATTTT,CASSFGLAGHPTYTQYF
TRBD2,NA,TRBJ2-5,TRBV19,TGTGCCAGTAGTTGGAGACTAGCGGGGTTCAAAGAGACCCAGTACTTC,CASSWRLAGFKETQYF
NA,few,TRBJ2-5,TRBV27,TGTGCCAGCAGTGGGGACTCATCGTGGGAGACCCAGTACTTC,CASSGDSSWETQYF
NA,NA,TRBJ2-3,TRBV6-6,TGTGCCAGCAGTCCCGCGGGGCATACGCAGTATTTT,CASSPAGHTQYF
NA,NA,TRBJ2-7,TRBV19,TGTGCCAGTAGAACGACAGACCGAACCTCCTACGAGCAGTACTTC,CASRTTDRTSYEQYF
NA,NA,TRBJ1-1,TRBV6-4,TGTGCCAGCAGTGACTCGGGGGATGGGGGCACTGAAGCTTTCTTT,CASSDSGDGGTEAFF
NA,NA,TRBJ1-4,TRBV18,TGTGCCAGCTCACCGTTAGGGACATCCGAGATTGCAACTAATGAAAAACTGTTTTTT,CASSPLGTSEIATNEKLFF
TRBD1,NA,TRBJ2-1,TRBV29-1,TGCAGCGCCGGACAGGGGAATGAGCAGTTCTTC,CSAGQGNEQFF
NA,NA,TRBJ1-6,TRBV5-1,TGCGCCAGCAGCGGGACATCCTATAATTCACCCCTCCACTTT,CASSGTSYNSPLHF
NA,NA,TRBJ2-6,TRBV11-2,TGTGCCAGCAGCTTCCGTCGGGGCCTCGGGGCCAACGTCCTGACTTTC,CASSFRRGLGANVLTF
NA,NA,TRBJ2-1,TRBV11-3,TGTGCCAGCAGCTTAGATCTTAAATACAATGAGCAGTTCTTC,CASSLDLKYNEQFF
TRBD1,once,TRBJ2-7,TRBV19,TGTGCCAGTAGTGGACAGGGGGGTCACGAGCAGTACTTC,CASSGQGGHEQYF
NA,NA,TRBJ2-1,TRBV10-3,TGTGCCATCAGTGAGTCGGAAGGGGGTAGCAATGAGCAGTTCTTC,CAISESEGGSNEQFF
NA,few,TRBJ1-2,TRBV9,TGTGCCAGCAGCGCCGCAGGGGACTACACCTTC,CASSAAGDYTF
NA,NA,TRBJ1-3,TRBV5-1,TGCGCCAGCAGCTCCCCATCAAACACCATATATTTT,CASSSPSNTIYF
NA,few,TRBJ1-2,TRBV5-1,TGCGCCAGCAGCTTGGCCAGCTATGGCTACACCTTC,CASSLASYGYTF
TRBD1,few,TRBJ1-2,TRBV6-5,TGTGCCAGCAGCCAGGGGGCCGAGGGGGGCTACACCTTC,CASSQGAEGGYTF
NA,NA,TRBJ2-7,TRBV5-4,TGTGCCAGCAGCCACAAGGCTGGGAGCTCCTACGAGCAGTACTTC,CASSHKAGSSYEQYF
NA,NA,TRBJ1-1,TRBV5-5,TGTGCCAGCAGCCGTATGGGTCTTCCCATGAACACTGAAGCTTTCTTT,CASSRMGLPMNTEAFF
TRBD2,once,TRBJ2-1,TRBV11-3,TGTGCCAGCAGCTCCAGTGGGACTAGCGGGGGGGCCGGCAATGAGCAGTTCTTC,CASSSSGTSGGAGNEQFF
NA,NA,TRBJ1-5,TRBV7-2,TGTGCCAGCACTCCATCTCGGGGCCAGCCCCAGCATTTT,CASTPSRGQPQHF
NA,NA,TRBJ1-2,TRBV5-4,TGTGCCAGCAGCCTCCGACAGTCGGGCTACACCTTC,CASSLRQSGYTF
TRBD1,NA,TRBJ2-1,TRBV5-1,TGCGCCAGCAGCCCCGGGACAGGGGGCAAAAATGAGCAGTTCTTC,CASSPGTGGKNEQFF
NA,NA,TRBJ2-5,TRBV30,TGTGCCTGGACGAAGGGCTACCAAGAGACCCAGTACTTC,CAWTKGYQETQYF
NA,NA,TRBJ2-3,TRBV5-6,TGTGCCAGCAGCTTGCCCCGTGACTATATCACAGATACGCAGTATTTT,CASSLPRDYITDTQYF
NA,NA,TRBJ2-7,TRBV21-1,TGTGCCAGCAGCAATTTAGGGCCGCTTACCTACGAGCAGTACTTC,CASSNLGPLTYEQYF
NA,once,TRBJ1-1,TRBV14,TGTGCCAGCAGCCAATCTTTGAACACTGAAGCTTTCTTT,CASSQSLNTEAFF
NA,NA,TRBJ2-1,TRBV27,TGTGCCAGCAGTTTTCTCGGCGAAACCGGGGGCAATGAGCAGTTCTTC,CASSFLGETGGNEQFF
NA,NA,TRBJ1-2,TRBV29-1,TGCAGCGTTGAAAACCAGCGGGTGGAGGGCTACACCTTC,CSVENQRVEGYTF
NA,NA,TRBJ1-1,TRBV28,TGTGCCAGCACACTTACAGGGCTACTCACTGAAGCTTTCTTT,CASTLTGLLTEAFF
NA,NA,TRBJ2-4,TRBV29-1,TGCAGCGTCTCAAAGGCGGACAGAGCCAAAAACATTCAGTACTTC,CSVSKADRAKNIQYF
NA,NA,TRBJ2-5,TRBV5-4,TGTGCCAGCCGGCCTGACGGACGTTACCAAGAGACCCAGTACTTC,CASRPDGRYQETQYF
NA,NA,TRBJ1-1,TRBV6-5,TGTGCCAGCCAAGACTTTGGGACTGAAGCTTTCTTT,CASQDFGTEAFF
NA,few,TRBJ1-4,TRBV2,TGTGCCAGCAGCCGAGCGGGGGCTCGAGAAAAACTGTTTTTT,CASSRAGAREKLFF
NA,few,TRBJ2-1,TRBV28,TGTGCCAGCAGTTTCGCACAGGGATTATCCTACAATGAGCAGTTCTTC,CASSFAQGLSYNEQFF
TRBD2,NA,TRBJ2-2,TRBV5-1,TGCGCCAGCAGCCCCGGGGGGGCCGATACCGGGGAGCTGTTTTTT,CASSPGGADTGELFF
NA,NA,TRBJ1-2,TRBV9,TGTGCCAGCAGCCGACCGTGGGGCAGGGGTGTATATGGCTACACCTTC,CASSRPWGRGVYGYTF
TRBD2,few,TRBJ2-1,TRBV6-5,TGTGCCAGCAGTTCGGGACTAGCGGAGATAAATGAGCAGTTCTTC,CASSSGLAEINEQFF
TRBD1,once,TRBJ1-6,TRBV5-4,TGTGCCAGCAGCCGGGACAGCAGCTCCTATAATTCACCCCTCCACTTT,CASSRDSSSYNSPLHF
NA,NA,TRBJ1-1,TRBV7-2,TGTGCCAGCAGTCAAGTTCAAGGGGGGACGTCAGCTTTCTTT,CASSQVQGGTSAFF
NA,NA,TRBJ2-1,TRBV2,TGTGCCAGCAGCGAAAGCCTGGCGGGCTACAATGAGCAGTTCTTC,CASSESLAGYNEQFF
TRBD2,NA,TRBJ2-5,TRBV10-1,TGCGCCAGCAGTGCCAGCGGGGATAGGGAGACCCAGTACTTC,CASSASGDRETQYF
TRBD1,NA,TRBJ2-5,TRBV5-1,TGCGCCAGCAGCCTGAGAGGACAGGAAGAGACCCAGTACTTC,CASSLRGQEETQYF
TRBD1,NA,TRBJ1-1,TRBV10-2,TGCGCCAGCAGTGTATATGGGCAGGGGGCTGAAGCTTTCTTT,CASSVYGQGAEAFF
NA,NA,TRBJ2-3,TRBV5-1,TGCGCCAGCAGCTTGGGGCTAGCGAGCACAGATACGCAGTATTTT,CASSLGLASTDTQYF
NA,NA,TRBJ2-1,TRBV5-1,TGCGCCAGCAGCTTGGAGAGAGGGCACAATGAGCAGTTCTTC,CASSLERGHNEQFF
NA,NA,TRBJ2-7,TRBV11-3,TGTGCCAGCAGCTTTGTGTATGAGGGTGAGCAGTACTTC,CASSFVYEGEQYF
NA,NA,TRBJ2-5,TRBV9,TGTGCCAGCAGCCCGGCTGTCTTTCAAGAGACCCAGTACTTC,CASSPAVFQETQYF
NA,NA,TRBJ2-7,TRBV6-5,TGTGCCAGCAGCCTCGACAGGGAGGGGTACGAGCAGTACTTC,CASSLDREGYEQYF